This T cell receptor beta chain was recorded in a study of T cells after yellow fever vaccination (dated by TCRdb to the late 2010s). With respect to the entire study: The SMART-Seq v4 Ultra Low Input RNA kit was used to prepare libraries from fractions with low cell numbers. To follow T-cell clones before and after both primary and booster YFV17D yellow fever vaccination, bulk TCR alpha and beta repertoires underwent longitudinal sequencing. Two healthy male donors, one aged 18 to 30 and one aged 30 to 39 years, were included in the cohort. Bulk PBMC replicates and cell subsets were isolated from blood drawn at multiple timepoints before and after both primary and secondary immunization.

The treatment or condition label for this specimen denotes: live attenuated yellow fever vaccine strain. At every blood-draw timepoint, two biological replicates of bulk PBMCs were collected. PBMCs were isolated from peripheral blood using a standard Ficoll-Paque protocol. TriZol was used to extract RNA from bulk PBMCs, CD4 and CD8 fractions, and dextramer-positive and dextramer-negative fractions. In regard to this clonotype: Its cognate antigen has yet to be identified. No quality values exist for individual bases; no much larger clone is one base distant.

The reads were generated on an Illumina NovaSeq 6000. Synthesis of TCR cDNA relied on 5'RACE template switching, a step that introduced a universal primer site along with unique molecular identifiers. Priming for cDNA synthesis came from both the TCR alpha and TCR beta constant segments. Libraries were amplified in two PCR steps, with sample barcodes and sequencing adapters added in the second step. Sequencing of the libraries was done on either Illumina HiSeq 2500 (2x100 bp) or NovaSeq (2x150 bp). Turning to the authors' computational methods: MIGEC was used to demultiplex reads and collapse the reads into UMI consensus sequences, and MiXCR was used for V(D)J alignment. Vaccine-responding clonotypes were identified with edgeR using replicate PBMC samples, with FDR below 0.01 and a log2 fold change above 5 up to day 15 being required. Each bulk clonotype was labeled CD4 or CD8 based on which sequenced repertoire, CD4 or CD8, contained the clonotype at higher abundance. TCRdb itself trimmed the public reads at Q25 with fastp, ran MiXCR and retained productive beta chains. Under each unique CDR3 protein, matching rows form one entry showing the most common genes and DNA. TCRdb assigned the V and J calls; the authors' analysis was not used. The sample table shows 300,000 to 400,000 distinct CDR3 sequences, and about 4% are seen once. The top ten clones comprise less than 25% of the sample.

The CDR3 runs 11 residues from the cysteine to the valine. The read is trimmed to its CDR3 DNA, 33 bases read in frame from base 1. V loses 5 bases, J loses 7 bases, and the germline ends lie 9 bases apart. In the germline V gene (reference sequence), CDR1 corresponds to SEHNR and CDR2 to FQNEAQ. Findings and caveats that apply to the study as a whole: A small fraction of clonotypes showed up in both the CD4 and CD8 compartments, probably as a result of convergent recombination. The secondary T-cell response was weaker than the primary response but faster, peaking on day 5 instead of day 15. Because the study included only a couple of donors, the extent to which the findings can be generalized is limited. FACS-sorted repertoires could contain abundant contaminating clonotypes from the bulk population, so computational filtering was required. Most clones expanded after primary vaccination were re-detected after the booster (approximately 95% of CD4 and approximately 89% of CD8), suggesting broad memory maintenance.

Recombination joined TRBV7-9 with TRBJ2-7; TRBD1 could be the D gene, as 6 bases match. The sequence came from a man aged 18 to 29 who received the YFV17D yellow fever vaccine. The sample in question was PBMCs, obtained 5 days after the yellow fever booster vaccination. This receptor carries the CDR3 CASSKGGEQYV. In nucleotides, the sequence is TGTGCCAGCAGCAAAGGGGGAGAGCAGTACGTC.